This T cell receptor beta chain was identified during a study of regulatory T cells in long-lasting Graves disease (dated by TCRdb to the early 2020s). Regarding the research as a whole: Persistent Graves' disease was defined as antithyroid drug treatment for over 5 years with persistently positive TSH receptor autoantibodies. On average, persistent Graves' disease patients in the clinical cohort had been on antithyroid drugs for approximately ten years. This study used TCR sequencing and RNA sequencing of peripheral blood to compare persistent Graves' disease patients against newly diagnosed Graves' disease patients. The study was registered as a clinical trial and conducted in China. A total of 33 samples were covered by TCR sequencing, comprising 13 persistent and around 20 newly diagnosed Graves' disease patients.

Including cysteine and phenylalanine, the CDR3 has 16 amino acids. The retained sequence is limited to the CDR3, 48 bases, with the frame set at the first base. Based on the germline V gene, the CDR1 and CDR2 sequences are SGHTA and FQGNSA. V is pruned by 6 bases and J by 1 base, leaving 11 bases of the junction without a gene match. The library was generated by multiplex PCR. Sequencing took place on an Illumina HiSeq 4000. iRepertoire HTBI primers and Arm-PCR amplification of CDR3 regions were used to construct TCR beta libraries. Before sequencing, the PCR products went through gel purification. The source study handled its data this way. Gene usage analysis of CDR3 amino acid clonotypes relied on the 60 or so TRBV and about 13 TRBJ segments identified across samples. Filtered high-quality paired reads were merged into contigs using COPE and FqMerger. Contigs were aligned with BLAST to IMGT TRBV, TRBD and TRBJ reference genes, and CDR3 was defined per IMGT. Any clonotype with a frequency above 0.1% was counted as a highly expanded clone. Shannon entropy served as the measure of repertoire diversity, while the Gini coefficient captured V-J evenness. A clonotype was considered public if more than one individual shared it. The raw public reads went through TCRdb reprocessing: fastp at Q25, MiXCR clone calling, in-frame beta chains kept. Rows are combined by CDR3 protein, so each entry shows the most common genes and DNA. The V and J calls, along with clone size, are taken from TCRdb and not from the paper's own processing. The sample table shows hundreds of thousands of distinct CDR3 sequences, and around 23% are seen once. Of the sample, around an eighth is held by the ten largest clones.

The sample's time point label, in plain terms: persistent/refractory GD, antithyroid drugs over 5 years with positive TRAb. RNA was extracted from PBMCs in TRIzol for both TCR sequencing and RNA sequencing. Graves' disease was diagnosed according to American Thyroid Association guidelines. Patients were recruited from an endocrinology department in Xi'an, China. Each patient gave 9 to 10 milliliters of peripheral blood, collected in an EDTA anticoagulant tube. Ficoll Paque Plus density gradient separation was used to isolate PBMCs, and no further T cell sorting was done. An Agilent 2100 Bioanalyzer and agarose gel were used to check RNA quality, and a NanoDrop 2000 was used to measure RNA concentration. This clonotype was detected only a few times. Its specific antigen is unknown. The input lacks base qualities; no much larger clone sits a single base away. Overall results and qualifications from the work: Patients with persistent disease shared more public clonotypes (about 2,700) than newly diagnosed patients did (nearly 1,000). Preferential use of TRBV28, TRBJ1-2 and TRBJ2-5 was observed in persistent disease, whereas TRBV20-1 and TRBJ2-1 were favored in newly diagnosed disease. Sequencing and analysis were restricted to the TCR beta chain. The small sample size was acknowledged by the authors as a limitation that may reduce accuracy. Lower TCR Shannon entropy and fewer highly expanded clones were observed in persistent Graves' disease patients than in newly diagnosed patients, which suggested clonal expansion. Peripheral blood alone was examined, since thyroid tissue, which constituted the primary lesion, could not be accessed.

The chain links TRBV7-2 with TRBJ1-1; 7 bases in the junction line up with TRBD1. The sample here was peripheral blood mononuclear cells (PBMCs), taken when the disease was refractory, from a patient treated with antithyroid drugs. The clonotype originates from a female donor with Graves disease. The encoded CDR3 is CASRPSRQGENTEAFF. The nucleotide sequence is TGTGCCAGCAGACCCTCACGACAGGGAGAGAACACTGAAGCTTTCTTT.